This section outlines one TCR beta chain sequence together with its context. Its specific antigen is unknown. Per-base quality was not reported, and no clone a single base away is much larger than it. The donors were healthy, HIV-negative adults who had no recently reported acute infections or vaccinations. All donors were Caucasian adults living in Nashville, Tennessee, USA. CD4+ T cells were enriched by magnetic negative selection, after which naive cells were positively selected on CD45RA and the negative fraction was taken as the memory subset. After blood collection by leukapheresis, PBMCs were isolated using Ficoll-Histopaque density gradient centrifugation and then cryopreserved in the vapor phase of liquid nitrogen. Analytical flow cytometry was used to check the purity and quantity of every magnetically sorted T cell population. Each sorted fraction had its genomic DNA isolated and then quantified by UV absorbance on a Nanodrop 2000c.

TCR CDR3 regions were amplified from genomic DNA by multiplex PCR using the deep immunoSEQ assay. For each cell subset, the extracted genomic DNA was distributed evenly across all wells of several immunoSEQ 96-well plates, and each plate served as one replicate. For sorted subsets, approximately 210 ng of genomic DNA, equivalent to about 30,000 T cell genomes, went into each replicate PCR. The purified libraries were quantified using a Qubit 3.0 fluorometer, sized with a Bioanalyzer 2100, and then quantified again using the KAPA Library Quantification kit. Each immunoSEQ 96-well plate was sequenced on its own single-read 150-cycle Illumina NextSeq 550 flow cell. Per the authors' processing: Because only junctional sequences without quality scores were contained in the immunoSEQ output, filtering matching that applied to full-length reads could not be performed. Sequences were annotated with PyIR, a Python wrapper for IgBLAST v1.9, using IMGT germline references to assign V/J genes and CDR3. Reads with weak V/J assignments (E-value above 1e-6), missing CDR3, stop codons, out-of-frame junctions, or ambiguous translated residues were removed. V3J clonotypes were defined as sequences sharing an identical inferred V gene, J gene, and CDR3 amino acid sequence. The percentage overlap between two repertoires was calculated by dividing the number of shared unique clonotypes by the size of the smaller repertoire. Three approaches were used to assess repertoire richness: RTK rarefaction, the Chao1 estimator, and Recon v2.1 estimates of unobserved clonotypes. Generation probabilities were computed with OLGA for all TCRbeta clonotypes obtained by the gDNA method from a handful of donors. Drawn from immuneACCESS, this table holds only the in-frame rearrangements with V and J called that TCRdb kept. Clones are partly lost; checked studies trace under half to an unresolved V gene and leave the rest unexplained. That table gives V, J and clone size, and the DNA gave D and trimming. The sample has roughly 1,500,000 clones on record, 95% to 99% of them singletons. Of the sample, about 0.45% is held by the ten largest clones.

This sample was taken from a study of shared clonotypes between healthy human individuals (dated by TCRdb to 2020 to 2022). Concerning the study at large: The cohort comprised a couple of women and a few men aged 18 to 49 years. For each donor, three plates each were used for CD4 naive and CD4 memory, two plates were used for CD8 naive, and one plate was used for CD8 memory. Blood TCR repertoires of several healthy adults were deeply sequenced to estimate repertoire size and the extent of clonotype sharing between individuals. To increase sequencing depth and limit assay-specific biases, different laboratories used diverse techniques to prepare libraries and sequence TCR repertoires. Each donor's leukapheresis produced roughly between roughly 0.85 and 9 billion PBMCs.

Broader findings and caveats from the paper: Compared with non-shared clonotypes, the clonotypes found in all four sorted-subset donors had higher generation probabilities. Even with the large sequencing depth, rarefaction of the sorted-subset datasets indicated that sequencing was incomplete. Pairwise subsampling indicated that sequencing depth was expected to affect the degree of clonotype sharing among donors. Sampling was restricted to blood, and TCR repertoires in tissues likely differ from the TCR repertoires found in blood. Sharing across a few donors was observed for 4.5% to 6.5% of naive CD4, under 4% of naive CD8, over 2% of memory CD4, and about 0.4% of memory CD8 clonotypes. Because the study included a small number of donors, the genetic and exposure-history diversity represented was limited. Estimated clonotype richness was generally larger for naive than for memory subsets.

The sequence derives from a man in his thirties or forties in good health. Sequencing input: naive CD4+ T cells sorted from blood. The cell subset or site label, read with the paper, signifies: CD45RA+ positively selected.

For the CDR3, the sequence is CASSFKTSGRNHEQYF. Here is the DNA: TGTGCCAGCAGCTTTAAGACTAGCGGGCGAAATCACGAGCAGTACTTC. The sequence joins TRBV5-6 to TRBJ2-7, and 10 bases in between align with TRBD2. Taken from cysteine to phenylalanine, the CDR3 has 16 residues. Solely the CDR3 DNA is kept, with 48 bases framed from the first base. Looking up the germline V gene yields CDR1 SGHDT and CDR2 YYEEEE. Germline trimming amounts to 2 bases on V and 5 bases on J, with 10 as the count of junction bases outside the gene matches.